This is a list of T cell receptor beta chains from one sample in a study of blood T cell repertoires in COVID-19. The data were produced by immunoSEQ multiplex PCR, yet TCRdb's version contains in-frame clones alone and is incomplete. The sample records a few hundred thousand clones, about 86% being singletons. Sample: PBMCs or T cells enriched from blood (not recorded which). Receptors were obtained from a man between 50 and 59 years old who had recovered from COVID-19. Both conserved end residues are part of each CDR3. A D gene is named only where the DNA matches it firmly. Only some rows state a clone size, as once, few, many or a class for expanded clones.

j_gene	v_gene	d_gene	abundance	CDR3nt	CDR3aa
TRBJ1-1	TRBV7-9	TRBD1	few	TGTGCCAGCAGCATCGGGACAGGGCCCGGCACTAACACTGAAGCTTTCTTT	CASSIGTGPGTNTEAFF
TRBJ1-2	TRBV20-1	TRBD1	-	TGCAGTGCTAGTGGGACAGGGTTTGGCTACACCTTC	CSASGTGFGYTF
TRBJ1-1	TRBV6-5	TRBD1	-	TGTGCCAGCAGAGTATGGGACAGATTGAACACTGAAGCTTTCTTT	CASRVWDRLNTEAFF
TRBJ2-7	TRBV4-3	TRBD2	-	TGCGCCAGCAGCCAAGGACTAGCCTCCTACGAGCAGTACTTC	CASSQGLASYEQYF
TRBJ2-1	TRBV7-3	TRBD2	once	TGTGCCAGCAGCGCCAGTCCGGGACTAGCTTACAATGAGCAGTTCTTC	CASSASPGLAYNEQFF
TRBJ1-5	TRBV2	TRBD1	-	TGTGCCAGCAGTGGGACAGGGAGCAGCAATCAGCCCCAGCATTTT	CASSGTGSSNQPQHF
TRBJ1-1	TRBV7-3	-	-	TGTGCCAGCAGCTTATACCAGGGGCCCAACACTGAAGCTTTCTTT	CASSLYQGPNTEAFF
TRBJ1-6	TRBV3-1/TRBV3-2	TRBD1	-	TGTGCCAGCGGTATAGCCGGCAGGGGGTATAATTCACCCCTCCACTTT	CASGIAGRGYNSPLHF
TRBJ2-5	TRBV6-5	TRBD2	-	TGTGCCAGCAGTAGCGGGAGAATGTTAGAGACCCAGTACTTC	CASSSGRMLETQYF
TRBJ2-1	TRBV4-1	-	-	TGCGCCAGCAGTCGGATGCTAGTAGGTTATGAGCAGTTCTTC	CASSRMLVGYEQFF
TRBJ2-5	TRBV30	TRBD2	-	TGTGCCTGGAGCCGTGGGACTACCCAAGAGACCCAGTACTTC	CAWSRGTTQETQYF
TRBJ2-7	TRBV10-1	TRBD2	-	TGCGCCAGCAGTGAGGGACTAGCGGGGTCCCACGAGCAGTACTTC	CASSEGLAGSHEQYF
TRBJ2-7	TRBV29-1	TRBD2	once	TGCAGCGCCCGACTAGCGGGAGCCTACGAGCAGTACTTC	CSARLAGAYEQYF
TRBJ1-5	TRBV5-4	TRBD1	once	TGTGCCAGCAGCTTTGGATCAGGGGGAGATCAGCCCCAGCATTTT	CASSFGSGGDQPQHF
TRBJ2-7	TRBV3-1/TRBV3-2	TRBD2	once	TGTGCCAGCAGCCAAGAAGGAGCGGGGGCCCTCGAGCAGTACTTC	CASSQEGAGALEQYF
TRBJ2-2	TRBV28	TRBD1	-	TGTGCCAGCAGTCTGACAGGGCTCCCGAACACCGGGGAGCTGTTTTTT	CASSLTGLPNTGELFF
TRBJ2-3	TRBV24-1	-	-	TGTGCCACCAGTGATATTACTAGCACAGATACGCAGTATTTT	CATSDITSTDTQYF
TRBJ2-5	TRBV3-1/TRBV3-2	TRBD2	-	TGTGCCAGCAGCCAGAGGACTAGCGGGAGTCCTGCAGAGACCCAGTACTTC	CASSQRTSGSPAETQYF
TRBJ1-5	TRBV5-4	TRBD1	-	TGTGCCAGCAGTCCGGGACAGGACGTTGATCAGCCCCAGCATTTT	CASSPGQDVDQPQHF
TRBJ1-2	TRBV7-2	TRBD1	-	TGTGCCAGCAGCTTTGGACAGGGACAACGAAGACACTATGGCTACACCTTC	CASSFGQGQRRHYGYTF
TRBJ1-5	TRBV3-1/TRBV3-2	-	-	TGTGCCAGCAGCCCAACCCCGGGACACCTGAGCAATCAGCCCCAGCATTTT	CASSPTPGHLSNQPQHF
TRBJ1-1	TRBV7-9	TRBD1	-	TGTGCCAGCAGCGACGACTCAGGGGGGATGAACACTGAAGCTTTCTTT	CASSDDSGGMNTEAFF
TRBJ2-2	TRBV11-2	-	-	TGTGCCAGCAGCTTACCCCCGTGGATTTGGGGGGACACCGGGGAGCTGTTTTTT	CASSLPPWIWGDTGELFF
TRBJ2-7	TRBV28	-	-	TGTGCCAGCAGCTATAGCGGCTACTCCTACGAGCAGTACTTC	CASSYSGYSYEQYF
TRBJ1-1	TRBV7-2	-	-	TGTGCCAGCAAAAACAGGGTTAGGGCTGAAGCTTTCTTT	CASKNRVRAEAFF
TRBJ1-5	TRBV18	-	few	TGTGCCAGCTCACCACCAACGGGGGGCCTCGAGCCCCAGCATTTT	CASSPPTGGLEPQHF
TRBJ1-1	TRBV6-4	TRBD1	-	TGTGCCAGCAGTCTCGGACAGGGGGCTGAAGCTTTCTTT	CASSLGQGAEAFF
TRBJ1-2	TRBV10-2	-	-	TGCGCCAGCAGTCCGGTCTCGTCCTATGGCTACACCTTC	CASSPVSSYGYTF
TRBJ1-5	TRBV5-5	-	-	TGTGCCAGCAGCCCAACTCAGGGGCCCTGGGATTTT	CASSPTQGPWDF
TRBJ1-3	TRBV4-2	-	-	TGTGCCAGCAGCCAAGAAACAGGGAGCTCTGGAAACACCATATATTTT	CASSQETGSSGNTIYF
TRBJ2-5	TRBV5-5	TRBD2	-	TGTGCCAGCAGCTTCCGCGGGGGGGCCGGAGAGACCCAGTACTTC	CASSFRGGAGETQYF
TRBJ2-5	TRBV3-1/TRBV3-2	TRBD1	-	TGTGCCAGCAGCCTACGGACAGGGGGCGGAGAGACCCAGTACTTC	CASSLRTGGGETQYF
TRBJ2-3	TRBV7-3	-	-	TGTGCCAGCAGCCCCGAAGGGCTGGGGGGGCGTACGCAGTATTTT	CASSPEGLGGRTQYF
TRBJ2-5	TRBV3-1/TRBV3-2	-	-	TGTGCCAGCAGCCAAATTGGAGCCAAAGAGACCCAGTACTTC	CASSQIGAKETQYF
TRBJ2-3	TRBV5-1	TRBD1	-	TGCGCCAGCAGCACAACAGGGGAGGATACGCAGTATTTT	CASSTTGEDTQYF
TRBJ1-6	TRBV6-1	-	-	TGTGCCAGCAGTGAGGAGATTACTTATAATTCACCCCTCCACTTT	CASSEEITYNSPLHF
TRBJ1-2	TRBV6-5	-	-	TGTGCCAGCAGTTACGGCAGGTCTTACTATGGCTACACCTTC	CASSYGRSYYGYTF
TRBJ2-7	TRBV5-1	-	-	TGCGCCAGCAGGGGGCCATTTTACGAGCAGTACTTC	CASRGPFYEQYF
TRBJ2-7	TRBV5-1	TRBD2	once	TGCGCCAGCAGCTTGGGGGTTGCGGGAGGGTTCTCCTACGAGCAGTACTTC	CASSLGVAGGFSYEQYF
TRBJ1-1	TRBV7-2	-	-	TGTGCCAGCAGCCACGGGGTTGAAGCTTTCTTT	CASSHGVEAFF
TRBJ2-4	TRBV18	TRBD2	once	TGTGCCAGCTCACCACCCGGGGGGGGTGGAGCCAAAAACATTCAGTACTTC	CASSPPGGGGAKNIQYF
TRBJ1-2	TRBV7-8	-	-	TGTGCCAGCAGCCGGGCGGAAATGGGCTACACCTTC	CASSRAEMGYTF
TRBJ2-7	TRBV6-4	TRBD2	few	TGTGCCAGCAGTGTGGGAGCGGGACCCTACTACGAGCAGTACTTC	CASSVGAGPYYEQYF
TRBJ2-2	TRBV27	-	-	TGTGCCAGCAGCCGCTCAGGTTCCGGGGAGCTGTTTTTT	CASSRSGSGELFF
TRBJ1-4	TRBV4-1	TRBD1	-	TGCGCCAGCAGCCAAGGGACAGGGAATGAAAAACTGTTTTTT	CASSQGTGNEKLFF
TRBJ1-5	TRBV12-3/TRBV12-4	-	once	TGTGCCAGCAGTCCGACAGTCAATCAGCCCCAGCATTTT	CASSPTVNQPQHF
TRBJ2-3	TRBV9	-	once	TGTGCCAGCAGCGTAGGCGGGACAGATACGCAGTATTTT	CASSVGGTDTQYF
TRBJ1-5	TRBV19	-	-	TGTGCCAGTAACGGCAGACTAAATCAGCCCCAGCATTTT	CASNGRLNQPQHF
TRBJ2-3	TRBV19	-	-	TGTGCCAGTAAACCCCCCCAGTCGATGACGCAGTATTTT	CASKPPQSMTQYF
TRBJ2-2	TRBV7-2	-	once	TGTGCCAGCAGCCGGGCAGGGTCGTTGAGCACCGGGGAGCTGTTTTTT	CASSRAGSLSTGELFF
TRBJ1-5	TRBV27	-	-	TGTGCCAGCAGTTTGCAGGGGAGCAATCAGCCCCAGCATTTT	CASSLQGSNQPQHF
TRBJ2-2	TRBV4-3	-	few	TGCGCCAGCAGCCAAGTATGGGCCAGCTCGGGGGAGCTGTTTTTT	CASSQVWASSGELFF
TRBJ1-3	TRBV19	TRBD1	-	TGTGCCAGTAGTGCCCAGGGGGACCAATCTGGAAACACCATATATTTT	CASSAQGDQSGNTIYF
TRBJ2-1	TRBV15	TRBD2	-	TGTGCCACCAGCAGAGTGGGGACTAGCGGGAAGGTGGCCTACAATGAGCAGTTCTTC	CATSRVGTSGKVAYNEQFF